The 7 T cell receptor beta chains listed next were all sequenced from one sample in a study of CD8+ T cells in alopecia areata. Extraction and reverse transcription of RNA yielded cDNA as the sequencing template. Here immunoSEQ multiplex PCR was the method, and the copy in TCRdb shows in-frame clones only, minus some. The repertoire includes approximately 99,000 clones, 50% to 60% of them detected once, and 20% to 30% sits in the top ten. Sequenced: NKG2D-low CD8+ T cells sorted from blood. The receptors shown here come from a human donor with alopecia areata.

The V and J genes are TRBV7-8 and TRBJ2-7; D uncertain. CDR1 SGHVS and CDR2 FQNEAQ come from the germline V gene. Trimming cost V 2 bases and J 1 base, with 6 bases left between them. CDR3 length: 13 residues. The CDR3 is CASSLRPSYEQYF. Here the CDR3 DNA reads TGTGCCAGCAGCTTACGTCCGTCCTACGAGCAGTACTTC. The full variable domain, its missing parts supplied by reference TRBV7-8 and TRBJ2-7, is GAGVSQSPRYKVAKRGQDVALRCDPISGHVSLFWYQQALGQGPEFLTYFQNEAQLDKSGLPSDRFFAERPEGSVSTLKIQRTQQEDSAVYLCASSLRPSYEQYFGPGTRLTVT.

The chain recombines TRBV19 with TRBJ1-1; D is possibly TRBD1 (6 bases). Germline lookup yields CDR1 LNHDA and CDR2 SQIVND (reference sequence). V was trimmed by 3 bases and J by 4 bases, leaving 15 bases between them. CDR3 length equals 15 residues. Here the CDR3 reads CASSITGTGGTEAFF. The CDR3 DNA is TGTGCCAGTAGTATTACAGGGACCGGGGGCACTGAAGCTTTCTTT.

This clone was observed a few times. V and J are TRBV28 and TRBJ2-7; D not certain. Trimming left V 10 bases short and J 4 bases short, with 14 bases between. The CDR3 runs 12 residues. Germline values: CDR1 MDHEN, CDR2 SYDVKM. The CDR3 DNA reads TGTGCCACCAAAGACACCGCTTACGAGCAGTACTTC. This gives the protein CATKDTAYEQYF.

This clone has only a few counts. The chain is built from TRBV28 and TRBJ2-5; weak D call: TRBD1 (6 bases). This CDR3 is built from 14 residues. Germline V CDR1 and CDR2: MDHEN, SYDVKM. Trimming pared 6 bases from V and 5 bases from J, leaving 16 bases between. The chain's CDR3 is CASSHRVSTETQYF. CDR3 bases: TGTGCCAGCAGCCACAGGGTGTCAACGGAGACCCAGTACTTC.

This clone was seen only once. Germline is not matched at one junction end, which may reflect a read error. The chain combines TRBV7-7 with TRBJ2-1; 12 bases align to TRBD2. This CDR3 has 15 amino acids. Germline V gene lookup returns CDR1 SSHAT and CDR2 FNYEAQ (reference sequence). The CDR3 loop reads CASSLGTSGYDEQFF. CDR3 bases: TGTGCTAGCAGCTTAGGGACTAGCGGGTACGATGAGCAGTTCTTC.

A word on this clone: The junction departs from the called germline gene at one end, perhaps through a read error. V gene TRBV4-1 combines with J gene TRBJ2-1; 7 bases fit TRBD1. The CDR3 is 15 residues long. Germline V lookup: CDR1 MGHRA, CDR2 YSYEKL. The CDR3 nucleotides read TGCGCCAACAGCCAAGGGGGCAGGGTGTCGAATGAGCAGTTCTTC. This encodes CANSQGGRVSNEQFF.

The chain joins TRBV6-1 to TRBJ2-1; 9 bases map to TRBD1. This CDR3 is built from 15 residues. Trimming cost V 6 bases and J 6 bases; bases outside gene matches: 9. Germline CDR1 MNHNS, CDR2 SASEGT. Written as DNA, the CDR3 is TGTGCCAGCAGGGCAGGAAGGGACAGGGCCAATGAGCAGTTCTTC. Translating it yields CASRAGRDRANEQFF.